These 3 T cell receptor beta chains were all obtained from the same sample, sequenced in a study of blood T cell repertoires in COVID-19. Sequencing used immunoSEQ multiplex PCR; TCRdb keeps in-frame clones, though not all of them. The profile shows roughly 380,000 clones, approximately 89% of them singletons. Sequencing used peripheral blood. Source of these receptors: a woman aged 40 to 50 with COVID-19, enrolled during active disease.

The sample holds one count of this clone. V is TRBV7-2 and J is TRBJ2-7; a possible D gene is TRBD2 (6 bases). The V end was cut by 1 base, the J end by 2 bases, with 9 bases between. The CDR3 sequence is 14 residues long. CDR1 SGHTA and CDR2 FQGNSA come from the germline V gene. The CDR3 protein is CASSLGRGPYEQYF. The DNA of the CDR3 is TGTGCCAGCAGCTTAGGGCGGGGCCCCTACGAGCAGTACTTC.

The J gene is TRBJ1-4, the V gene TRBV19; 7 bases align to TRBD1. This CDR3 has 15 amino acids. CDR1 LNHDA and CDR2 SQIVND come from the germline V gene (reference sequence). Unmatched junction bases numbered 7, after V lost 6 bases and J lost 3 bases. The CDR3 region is CASRITGVANEKLFF. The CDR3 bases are TGTGCCAGTAGAATAACAGGGGTGGCTAATGAAAAACTGTTTTTT.

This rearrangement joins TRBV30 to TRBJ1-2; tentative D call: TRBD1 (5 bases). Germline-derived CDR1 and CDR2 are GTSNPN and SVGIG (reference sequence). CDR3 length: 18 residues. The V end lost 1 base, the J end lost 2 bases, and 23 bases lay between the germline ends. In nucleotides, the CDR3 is TGTGCCTGGAGTGCTACCTCCTTTTCCCGGGGGTCCAACTATGGCTACACCTTC. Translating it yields CAWSATSFSRGSNYGYTF.